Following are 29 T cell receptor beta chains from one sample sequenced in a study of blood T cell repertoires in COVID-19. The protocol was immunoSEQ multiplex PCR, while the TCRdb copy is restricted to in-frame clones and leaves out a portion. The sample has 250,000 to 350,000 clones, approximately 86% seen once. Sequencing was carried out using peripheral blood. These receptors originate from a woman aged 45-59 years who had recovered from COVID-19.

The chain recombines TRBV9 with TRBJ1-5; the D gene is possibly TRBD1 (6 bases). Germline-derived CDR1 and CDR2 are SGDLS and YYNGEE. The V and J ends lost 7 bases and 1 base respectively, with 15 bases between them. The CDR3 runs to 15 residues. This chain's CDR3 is CASGAGARSNQPQHF. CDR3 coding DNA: TGTGCCAGCGGTGCGGGGGCTAGGAGCAATCAGCCCCAGCATTTT.

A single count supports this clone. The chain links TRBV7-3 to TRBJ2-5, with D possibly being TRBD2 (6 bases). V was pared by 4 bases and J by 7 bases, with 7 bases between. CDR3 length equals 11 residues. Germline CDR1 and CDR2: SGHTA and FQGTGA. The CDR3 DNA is TGTGCCAGCAGCTCCGGGGGGACCCAGTACTTC. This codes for CASSSGGTQYF. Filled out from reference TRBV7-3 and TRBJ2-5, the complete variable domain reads GAGVSQTPSNKVTEKGKYVELRCDPISGHTALYWYRQSLGQGPEFLIYFQGTGAADDSGLPNDRFFAVRPEGSVSTLKIQRTERGDSAVYLCASSSGGTQYFGPGTRLLVL.

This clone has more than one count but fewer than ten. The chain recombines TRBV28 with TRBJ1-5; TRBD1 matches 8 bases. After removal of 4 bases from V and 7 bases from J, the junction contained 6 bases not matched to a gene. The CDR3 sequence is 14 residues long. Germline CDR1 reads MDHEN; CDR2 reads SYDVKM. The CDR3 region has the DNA TGTGCCAGCAGTTCGCCAGGGGGCGCCCAGCCCCAGCATTTT. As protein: CASSSPGGAQPQHF. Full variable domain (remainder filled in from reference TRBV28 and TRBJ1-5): DVKVTQSSRYLVKRTGEKVFLECVQDMDHENMFWYRQDPGLGLRLIYFSYDVKMKEKGDIPEGYSVSREKKERFSLILESASTNQTSMYLCASSSPGGAQPQHFGDGTRLSIL.

The CDR3 DNA reads as TGTGCCAGCAGTCCAACCGGGACTAGGCTCAATGAGCAGTTCTTC. This encodes CASSPTGTRLNEQFF. J is TRBJ2-1 and V is TRBV7-9; 8 bases align to TRBD2. V was pared by 6 bases and J by 6 bases, with 10 bases of the junction left unmatched. The CDR3 length is 15 residues. Germline V gene sequence: CDR1 SEHNR, CDR2 FQNEAQ (reference sequence). Complete variable domain (other parts from reference TRBV7-9 and TRBJ2-1): DTGVSQNPRHKITKRGQNVTFRCDPISEHNRLYWYRQTLGQGPEFLTYFQNEAQLEKSRLLSDRFSAERPKGSFSTLEIQRTEQGDSAMYLCASSPTGTRLNEQFFGPGTRLTVL.

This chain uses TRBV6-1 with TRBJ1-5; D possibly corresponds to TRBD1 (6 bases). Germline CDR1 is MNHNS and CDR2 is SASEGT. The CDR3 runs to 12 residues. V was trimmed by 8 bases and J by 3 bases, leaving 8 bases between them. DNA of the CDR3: TGTGCCAGCCGGACAGTCAATCAGCCCCAGCATTTT. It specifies CASRTVNQPQHF.

CDR3 residues: CASSFKGFTNYGYTF. The CDR3 coding sequence is TGTGCCAGCAGCTTTAAGGGGTTTACTAACTATGGCTACACCTTC. The gene calls are TRBV7-2 and TRBJ1-2, with D tentatively TRBD1 (5 bases). The CDR3 loop spans 15 amino acids. V dropped 3 bases and J dropped 0 bases, with 11 bases sitting between them. Germline CDR1 SGHTA, CDR2 FQGNSA.

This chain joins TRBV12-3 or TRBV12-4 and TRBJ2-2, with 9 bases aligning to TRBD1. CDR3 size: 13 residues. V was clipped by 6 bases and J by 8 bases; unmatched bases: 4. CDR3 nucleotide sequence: TGTGCCAGCAGGGGACAGGGTTGGGGGGAGCTGTTTTTT. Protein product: CASRGQGWGELFF.

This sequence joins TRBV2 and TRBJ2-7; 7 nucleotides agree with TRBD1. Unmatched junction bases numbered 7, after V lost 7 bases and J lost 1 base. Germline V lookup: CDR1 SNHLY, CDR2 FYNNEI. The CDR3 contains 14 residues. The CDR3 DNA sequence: TGTGCCAGCATGGGGGACAGTATTTCCTACGAGCAGTACTTC. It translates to CASMGDSISYEQYF.

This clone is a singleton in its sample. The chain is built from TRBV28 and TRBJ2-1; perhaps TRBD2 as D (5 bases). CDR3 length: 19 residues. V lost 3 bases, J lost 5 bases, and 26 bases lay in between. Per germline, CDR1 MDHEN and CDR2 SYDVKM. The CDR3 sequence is CASSLAGRWFPEEDNEQFF. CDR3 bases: TGTGCCAGCAGTTTGGCAGGTAGGTGGTTTCCCGAGGAGGACAATGAGCAGTTCTTC.

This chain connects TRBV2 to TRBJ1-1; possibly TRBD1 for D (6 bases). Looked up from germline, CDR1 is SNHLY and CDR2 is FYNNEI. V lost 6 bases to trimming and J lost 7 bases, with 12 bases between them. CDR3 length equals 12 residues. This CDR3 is CASRTGPSEAFF. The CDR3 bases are TGTGCCAGCAGGACAGGTCCTAGTGAAGCTTTCTTT.

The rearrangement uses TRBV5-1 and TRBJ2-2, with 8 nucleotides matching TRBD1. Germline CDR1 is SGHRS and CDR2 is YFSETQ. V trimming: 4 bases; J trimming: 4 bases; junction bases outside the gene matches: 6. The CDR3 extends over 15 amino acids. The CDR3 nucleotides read TGCGCCAGCAGCACTGGACAGGGACGCACCGGGGAGCTGTTTTTT. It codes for CASSTGQGRTGELFF. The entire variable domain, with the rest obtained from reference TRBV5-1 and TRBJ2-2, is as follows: KAGVTQTPRYLIKTRGQQVTLSCSPISGHRSVSWYQQTPGQGLQFLFEYFSETQRNKGNFPGRFSGRQFSNSRSEMNVSTLELGDSALYLCASSTGQGRTGELFFGEGSRLTVL.

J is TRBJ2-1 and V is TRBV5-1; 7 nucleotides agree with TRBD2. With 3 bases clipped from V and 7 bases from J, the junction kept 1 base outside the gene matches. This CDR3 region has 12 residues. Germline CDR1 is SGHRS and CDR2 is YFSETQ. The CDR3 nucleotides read TGCGCCAGCAGCTGGGGGGGAAATGAGCAGTTCTTC. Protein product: CASSWGGNEQFF.

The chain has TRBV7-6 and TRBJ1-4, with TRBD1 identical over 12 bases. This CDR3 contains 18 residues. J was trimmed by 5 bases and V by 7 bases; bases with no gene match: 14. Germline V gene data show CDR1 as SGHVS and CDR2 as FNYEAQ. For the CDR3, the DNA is TGTGCCAGCAAGCTTACGGGACAGGGGGCGGCTGGGAATGAAAAACTGTTTTTT. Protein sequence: CASKLTGQGAAGNEKLFF.

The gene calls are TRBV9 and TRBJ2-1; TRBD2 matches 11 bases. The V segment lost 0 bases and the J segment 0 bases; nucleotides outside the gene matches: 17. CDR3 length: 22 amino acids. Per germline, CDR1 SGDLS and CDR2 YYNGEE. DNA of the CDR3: TGTGCCAGCAGCGTAGTCGGTCTAGCGGGAGGTCGGGTGCAAGTCTCCTACAATGAGCAGTTCTTC. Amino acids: CASSVVGLAGGRVQVSYNEQFF.

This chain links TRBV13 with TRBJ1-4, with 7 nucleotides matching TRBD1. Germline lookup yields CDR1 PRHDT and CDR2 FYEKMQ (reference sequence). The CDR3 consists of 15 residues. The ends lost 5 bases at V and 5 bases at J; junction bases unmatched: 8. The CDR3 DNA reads TGTGCCAGCAGCATTCTCCAGGGGGTGAATGAAAAACTGTTTTTT. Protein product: CASSILQGVNEKLFF.

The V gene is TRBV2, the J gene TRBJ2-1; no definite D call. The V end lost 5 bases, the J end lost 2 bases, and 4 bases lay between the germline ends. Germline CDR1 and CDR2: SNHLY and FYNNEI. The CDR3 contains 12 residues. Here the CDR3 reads CASSTAYNEQFF. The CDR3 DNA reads TGTGCCAGCAGTACGGCCTACAATGAGCAGTTCTTC.

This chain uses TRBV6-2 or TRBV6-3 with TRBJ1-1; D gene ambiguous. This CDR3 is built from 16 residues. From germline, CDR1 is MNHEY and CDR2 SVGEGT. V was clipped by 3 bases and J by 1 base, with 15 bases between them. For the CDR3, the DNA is TGTGCCAGCAGTTATGAGGCCGGTCTCCCGAACACTGAAGCTTTCTTT. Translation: CASSYEAGLPNTEAFF.

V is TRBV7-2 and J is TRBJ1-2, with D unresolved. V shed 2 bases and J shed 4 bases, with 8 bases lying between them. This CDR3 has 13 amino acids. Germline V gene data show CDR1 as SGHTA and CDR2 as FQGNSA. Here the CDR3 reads CASSLSDTYGYTF. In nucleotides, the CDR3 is TGTGCCAGCAGCTTATCAGATACCTATGGCTACACCTTC. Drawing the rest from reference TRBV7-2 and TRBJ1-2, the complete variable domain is GAGVSQSPSNKVTEKGKDVELRCDPISGHTALYWYRQSLGQGLEFLIYFQGNSAPDKSGLPSDRFSAERTGGSVSTLTIQRTQQEDSAVYLCASSLSDTYGYTFGSGTRLTVV.

CDR3 in amino acids: CASSLRLGANTGELFF. CDR3 coding DNA: TGTGCCAGCAGCCTCAGACTAGGGGCGAACACCGGGGAGCTGTTTTTT. The chain joins TRBV6-2 or TRBV6-3 to TRBJ2-2, with D possibly matching TRBD2 (6 bases). This CDR3 contains 16 residues. The ends were cut back, 6 bases at V and 0 bases at J, with 14 bases in the middle. Germline V gene sequence: CDR1 MNHEY, CDR2 SVGEGT.

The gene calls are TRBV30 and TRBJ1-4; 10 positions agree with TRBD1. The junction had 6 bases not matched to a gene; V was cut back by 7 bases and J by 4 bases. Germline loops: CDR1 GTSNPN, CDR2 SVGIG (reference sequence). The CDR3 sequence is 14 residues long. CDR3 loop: CASDRGLFNEKLFF. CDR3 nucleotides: TGTGCCTCGGACAGGGGGTTATTTAATGAAAAACTGTTTTTT.

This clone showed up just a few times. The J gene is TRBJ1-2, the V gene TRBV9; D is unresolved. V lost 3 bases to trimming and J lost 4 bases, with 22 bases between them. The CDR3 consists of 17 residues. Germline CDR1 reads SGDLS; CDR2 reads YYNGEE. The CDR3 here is CASSARTDSPVFYGYTF. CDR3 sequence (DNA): TGTGCCAGCAGCGCCCGGACGGACTCGCCGGTTTTCTATGGCTACACCTTC.

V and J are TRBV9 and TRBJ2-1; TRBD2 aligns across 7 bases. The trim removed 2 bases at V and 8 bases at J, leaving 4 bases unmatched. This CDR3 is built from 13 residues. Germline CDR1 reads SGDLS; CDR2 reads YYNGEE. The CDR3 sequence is CASSVSTSYEQFF. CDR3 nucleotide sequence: TGTGCCAGCAGCGTGTCGACTAGCTATGAGCAGTTCTTC.

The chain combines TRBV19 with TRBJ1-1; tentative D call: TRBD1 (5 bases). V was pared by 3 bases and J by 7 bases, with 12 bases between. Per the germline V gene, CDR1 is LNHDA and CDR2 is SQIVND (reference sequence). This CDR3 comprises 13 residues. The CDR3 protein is CASSILGAGEAFF. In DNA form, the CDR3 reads TGTGCCAGTAGTATCCTTGGGGCCGGTGAAGCTTTCTTT.

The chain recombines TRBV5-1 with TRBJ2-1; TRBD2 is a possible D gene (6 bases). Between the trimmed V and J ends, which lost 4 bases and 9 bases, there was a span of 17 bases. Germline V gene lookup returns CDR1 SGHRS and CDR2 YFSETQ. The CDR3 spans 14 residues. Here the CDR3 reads CASSPQTGVGEQFF. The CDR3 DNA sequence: TGCGCCAGCAGCCCACAGACGGGGGTCGGTGAGCAGTTCTTC.

In DNA form, the CDR3 reads TGTGCCAGCACCTTGCGAGCCCCCTTACCGCTGTACTTC. Translated: CASTLRAPLPLYF. V gene TRBV12-3 or TRBV12-4 combines with J gene TRBJ2-7; D uncertain. The CDR3 is 13 amino acids. V was cut by 7 bases and J by 12 bases, with 22 bases left in between.

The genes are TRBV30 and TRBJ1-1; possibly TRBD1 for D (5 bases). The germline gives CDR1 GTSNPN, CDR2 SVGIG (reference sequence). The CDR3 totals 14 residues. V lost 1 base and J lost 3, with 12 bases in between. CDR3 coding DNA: TGTGCCTGGAGTGGGGTGAGCAGGGACACTGAAGCTTTCTTT. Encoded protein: CAWSGVSRDTEAFF. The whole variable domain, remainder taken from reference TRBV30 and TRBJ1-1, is SQTIHQWPATLVQPVGSPLSLECTVEGTSNPNLYWYRQAAGRGLQLLFYSVGIGQISSEVPQNLSASRPQDRQFILSSKKLLLSDSGFYLCAWSGVSRDTEAFFGQGTRLTVV.

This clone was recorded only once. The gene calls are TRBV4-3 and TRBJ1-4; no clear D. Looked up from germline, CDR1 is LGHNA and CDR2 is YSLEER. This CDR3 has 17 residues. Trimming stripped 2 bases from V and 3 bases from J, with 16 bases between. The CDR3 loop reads CASSQLDRSDSNEKLFF. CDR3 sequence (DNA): TGCGCCAGCAGCCAACTGGATCGGTCCGACTCTAATGAAAAACTGTTTTTT.

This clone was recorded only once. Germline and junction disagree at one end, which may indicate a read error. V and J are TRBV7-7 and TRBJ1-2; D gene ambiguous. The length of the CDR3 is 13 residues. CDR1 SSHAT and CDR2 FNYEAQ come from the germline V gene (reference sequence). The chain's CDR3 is CASSPLGRDGYTF. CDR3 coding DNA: TGTGCTAGCAGTCCCCTAGGGAGAGATGGCTACACCTTC.

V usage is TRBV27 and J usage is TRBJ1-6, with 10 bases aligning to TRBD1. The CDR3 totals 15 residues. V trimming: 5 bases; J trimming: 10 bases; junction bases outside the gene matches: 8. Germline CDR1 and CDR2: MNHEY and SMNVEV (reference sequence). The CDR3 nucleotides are TGTGCCAGCAGTCCCAGACAGGGGGCTAACTCACCCCTCCACTTT. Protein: CASSPRQGANSPLHF.